This T cell receptor (beta chain) was found in a study of cytomegalovirus exposure and HLA in healthy donors. The PCR contained 60 Vbeta and 13 Jbeta primers. Here immunoSEQ multiplex PCR was the method, and the copy in TCRdb shows in-frame clones only, minus some. The sample table sets out 35,000 to 45,000 clones. Between the trimmed V and J ends, which lost 5 bases and 0 bases, there was a span of 11 bases. Germline lookup yields CDR1 SEHNR and CDR2 FQNEAQ (reference sequence). The length of the CDR3 is 15 residues. The source material was PBMCs. The sequence derives from a male donor in good health and CMV-seronegative. The chain is built from TRBV7-9 and TRBJ1-3; maybe TRBD1 (5 bases). In DNA form, the CDR3 reads TGTGCCAGCAGCACCGACAGAAGCTCTGGAAACACCATATATTTT. It encodes CASSTDRSSGNTIYF.